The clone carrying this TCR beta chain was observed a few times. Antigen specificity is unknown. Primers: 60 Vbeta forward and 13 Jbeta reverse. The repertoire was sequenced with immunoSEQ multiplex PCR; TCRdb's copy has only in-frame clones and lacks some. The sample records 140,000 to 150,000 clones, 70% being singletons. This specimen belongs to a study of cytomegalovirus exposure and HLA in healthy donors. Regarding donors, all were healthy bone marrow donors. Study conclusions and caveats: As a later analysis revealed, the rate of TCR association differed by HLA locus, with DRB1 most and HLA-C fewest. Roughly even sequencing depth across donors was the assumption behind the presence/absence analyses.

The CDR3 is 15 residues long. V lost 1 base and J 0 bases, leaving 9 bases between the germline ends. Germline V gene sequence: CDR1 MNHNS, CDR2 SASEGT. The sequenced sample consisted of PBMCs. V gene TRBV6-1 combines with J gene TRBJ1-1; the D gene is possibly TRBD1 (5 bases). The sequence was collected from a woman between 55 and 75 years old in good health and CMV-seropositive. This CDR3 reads CASSEVGRVNTEAFF. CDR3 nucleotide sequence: TGTGCCAGCAGTGAAGTTGGCAGGGTGAACACTGAAGCTTTCTTT.